This is a list of T cell receptor beta chains from one sample in a study of cytomegalovirus exposure and HLA in healthy donors. Generated by immunoSEQ multiplex PCR, the TCRdb table keeps only in-frame clones and is missing some. The repertoire consists of about 130,000 clones, with about 78% occurring once and the leading ten covering about 3.1%. The sample comprised PBMCs. The receptors originated from a human donor in good health. The CDR3 runs from the conserved cysteine through the conserved F or W. Fields, in order: CDR3 DNA, CDR3 protein, clone size, V gene, D gene, J gene. A D gene is named only where the DNA matches it firmly. Clone size is stated in some rows and not others, as once, few, many or a class when expanded.

DNA: TGTGCCAGCAGCTTAGGTACTAGCGGTAATACAGATACGCAGTATTTT
CDR3: CASSLGTSGNTDTQYF
size: NA
V: TRBV7-6
D: TRBD2
J: TRBJ2-3

DNA: TGTGCCAGCAGCCCACCGGGGGGAAAAGATACGCAGTATTTT
CDR3: CASSPPGGKDTQYF
size: NA
V: TRBV5-4
D: TRBD2
J: TRBJ2-3

DNA: TGTGCCAGCAGCCAAAACCGGTACGAGCAGTACTTC
CDR3: CASSQNRYEQYF
size: NA
V: TRBV2
D: NA
J: TRBJ2-7

DNA: TGTGCCAGCAGTTTGGGAGGGCACAATGAGCAGTTCTTC
CDR3: CASSLGGHNEQFF
size: once
V: TRBV28
D: TRBD2
J: TRBJ2-1

DNA: TGTGCCAGCAGCAGACAGGGTGGAAACACTGAAGCTTTCTTT
CDR3: CASSRQGGNTEAFF
size: NA
V: TRBV5-4
D: TRBD1
J: TRBJ1-1

DNA: TGCGCCAGCAGCCAAGATGGGGGACAGTCCTCGGCTAACTATGGCTACACCTTC
CDR3: CASSQDGGQSSANYGYTF
size: NA
V: TRBV4-1
D: TRBD1
J: TRBJ1-2

DNA: TGTGCCAGCAGTTTATCCGGGACTAGCGGGGGAAATGAGCAGTTCTTC
CDR3: CASSLSGTSGGNEQFF
size: NA
V: TRBV28
D: TRBD2
J: TRBJ2-1

DNA: TGCAGCGTCCTCAGGGGGCGGTCTTGGGGGCAAGAGACCCAGTACTTC
CDR3: CSVLRGRSWGQETQYF
size: NA
V: TRBV29-1
D: TRBD1
J: TRBJ2-5

DNA: TGTGCCAGCAGCCTTTACAGCTCCGCCTACGAGCAGTACTTC
CDR3: CASSLYSSAYEQYF
size: few
V: TRBV28
D: NA
J: TRBJ2-7

DNA: TGTGCCAGCAGCTTCGACCCGCGTACCGGGACTAGGGGTGGTGAGCAGTTCTTC
CDR3: CASSFDPRTGTRGGEQFF
size: NA
V: TRBV7-3
D: TRBD2
J: TRBJ2-1

DNA: TGCAGCGTTGGGGGGCAGGGGTCGGCCTACAATGAGCAGTTCTTC
CDR3: CSVGGQGSAYNEQFF
size: NA
V: TRBV29-1
D: NA
J: TRBJ2-1

DNA: TGCGCCAGCAGTGACGTTGGCACAGATACGCAGTATTTT
CDR3: CASSDVGTDTQYF
size: NA
V: TRBV10-2
D: NA
J: TRBJ2-3

DNA: TGTGCCAGCAGCTCCAGAGGCTGGGGGCGTTGGGATGAAAAACTGTTTTTT
CDR3: CASSSRGWGRWDEKLFF
size: NA
V: TRBV5-6
D: NA
J: TRBJ1-4

DNA: TGTGCCAGCAGCTTAGCCGGACAGCCCGAGCAGTACTTC
CDR3: CASSLAGQPEQYF
size: once
V: TRBV7-8
D: NA
J: TRBJ2-7

DNA: TGTGCCAGCGAGGACAGGGGGCCCGTCTACGAGCAGTACTTC
CDR3: CASEDRGPVYEQYF
size: NA
V: TRBV6-1
D: TRBD1
J: TRBJ2-7

DNA: TGTGCCAGCAGGGCATCCCCGGACAGGAACACTGAAGCTTTCTTT
CDR3: CASRASPDRNTEAFF
size: NA
V: TRBV6-1
D: NA
J: TRBJ1-1

DNA: TGCGCCAGCAGACAGGGTACAGAGACCCAGTACTTC
CDR3: CASRQGTETQYF
size: NA
V: TRBV5-1
D: NA
J: TRBJ2-5

DNA: TGTGCCAGCTCTCGACAGGGCCACGTGAGTGAAAAACTGTTTTTT
CDR3: CASSRQGHVSEKLFF
size: NA
V: TRBV18
D: TRBD1
J: TRBJ1-4

DNA: TGTGCCAGCAGCTTAGACTGGGCGAGCCCGGGGGGCACAGATACGCAGTATTTT
CDR3: CASSLDWASPGGTDTQYF
size: NA
V: TRBV11-2
D: NA
J: TRBJ2-3

DNA: TGTGCCAGCAGTTACTCGACAGGGGGCCCGATCCCGGAAGCTTTCTTT
CDR3: CASSYSTGGPIPEAFF
size: NA
V: TRBV6-6
D: TRBD1
J: TRBJ1-1

DNA: TGTGCCAGTACCCCTCGGGCGGGGGGGCACAATCAGCCCCAGCATTTT
CDR3: CASTPRAGGHNQPQHF
size: NA
V: TRBV19
D: NA
J: TRBJ1-5

DNA: TGTGCCAGCAGTTTACCGGACGACAGGGCGGATCAGCCCCAGCATTTT
CDR3: CASSLPDDRADQPQHF
size: NA
V: TRBV28
D: TRBD1
J: TRBJ1-5

DNA: TGTGCCAGTAGGGGTAGGCAGGAGGATGAGCAGTTCTTC
CDR3: CASRGRQEDEQFF
size: NA
V: TRBV19
D: NA
J: TRBJ2-1

DNA: TGCGCCAGCAGCTTGCGAGGGACAGACTATGGCTACACCTTC
CDR3: CASSLRGTDYGYTF
size: NA
V: TRBV5-1
D: TRBD1
J: TRBJ1-2

DNA: TGTGCCAGCAGTTTATCAGGGAGGGAGCAGTACTTC
CDR3: CASSLSGREQYF
size: NA
V: TRBV28
D: NA
J: TRBJ2-7

DNA: TGTGCCAGCAGCTCGCCGGGACTAGCGGGAGAGCAGTTCTTC
CDR3: CASSSPGLAGEQFF
size: NA
V: TRBV7-3
D: TRBD2
J: TRBJ2-1

DNA: TGTGCCTGGAGTAGGGGAGATACGCAGTATTTT
CDR3: CAWSRGDTQYF
size: NA
V: TRBV30
D: NA
J: TRBJ2-3

DNA: TGTGCCTGGAGTGTAGCAGGGGCAGGCTATGGCTACACCTTC
CDR3: CAWSVAGAGYGYTF
size: few
V: TRBV30
D: NA
J: TRBJ1-2

DNA: TGTGCCAGCAGCGCACAACAGTTGGGCTATGGCTACACCTTC
CDR3: CASSAQQLGYGYTF
size: NA
V: TRBV5-6
D: NA
J: TRBJ1-2

DNA: TGTGCCAGCAGTGAAGCGCGGGGGTGGACGCAGTATTTT
CDR3: CASSEARGWTQYF
size: NA
V: TRBV6-1
D: TRBD2
J: TRBJ2-3

DNA: TGTGCCAGCAGTGCGGGGGGGTCCTATAATTCACCCCTCCACTTT
CDR3: CASSAGGSYNSPLHF
size: NA
V: TRBV6-1
D: NA
J: TRBJ1-6

DNA: TGTGCCAGCAGCTTGACGGCGGGGGAGACCCAGTACTTC
CDR3: CASSLTAGETQYF
size: once
V: TRBV5-6
D: NA
J: TRBJ2-5

DNA: TGTGCCAGCAGCAAAGTGGGACAGGGGGTCGATACGCAGTATTTT
CDR3: CASSKVGQGVDTQYF
size: NA
V: TRBV21-1
D: NA
J: TRBJ2-3

DNA: TGTGCCAGCAGCTTTTCGGCTAATGAAAAACTGTTTTTT
CDR3: CASSFSANEKLFF
size: few
V: TRBV7-9
D: NA
J: TRBJ1-4

DNA: TGCGCCAGCAGTGGGGGACAGGGCCCAAACTATGGCTACACCTTC
CDR3: CASSGGQGPNYGYTF
size: NA
V: TRBV10-1
D: TRBD1
J: TRBJ1-2

DNA: TGTGCCATCAGTGCCAGGGACAGGGTGCAGTACGAGCAGTACTTC
CDR3: CAISARDRVQYEQYF
size: NA
V: TRBV10-3
D: TRBD1
J: TRBJ2-7

DNA: TGTGCCAGCACCCTGGGACAGACTACCTTGAACACTGAAGCTTTCTTT
CDR3: CASTLGQTTLNTEAFF
size: NA
V: TRBV5-6
D: TRBD1
J: TRBJ1-1

DNA: TGTGCCAGCAGCTTGGAGGGACAGGTTGTTTCTGGGGCCAACGTCCTGACTTTC
CDR3: CASSLEGQVVSGANVLTF
size: NA
V: TRBV7-3
D: TRBD1
J: TRBJ2-6

DNA: TGTGCCAGCAGCTACGGATCCGGGGGCACAGATACGCAGTATTTT
CDR3: CASSYGSGGTDTQYF
size: once
V: TRBV7-3
D: NA
J: TRBJ2-3

DNA: TGTGCCAGCAGCTTAGAGCGTTTGCCAGGGAACGAGCAGTACTTC
CDR3: CASSLERLPGNEQYF
size: NA
V: TRBV11-2
D: NA
J: TRBJ2-7

DNA: TGTGCCAGCAGCTTGGAAGGGGGACACGAGCAGTACTTC
CDR3: CASSLEGGHEQYF
size: once
V: TRBV7-2
D: NA
J: TRBJ2-7

DNA: TGTGCCTGGAGTGGGCGGATTAGCACAGATACGCAGTATTTT
CDR3: CAWSGRISTDTQYF
size: NA
V: TRBV30
D: NA
J: TRBJ2-3

DNA: TGCAGCGTTGAAGTAGTAAACTACAATGAGCAGTTCTTC
CDR3: CSVEVVNYNEQFF
size: NA
V: TRBV29-1
D: NA
J: TRBJ2-1

DNA: TGTGCCAGCAGCCAAGCTCTTCTGACAGGGTCTGGAAACACCATATATTTT
CDR3: CASSQALLTGSGNTIYF
size: NA
V: TRBV16
D: TRBD1
J: TRBJ1-3

DNA: TGTGCCAGCAGCCCCAAGACCGGGAATAGGGATACGCAGTATTTT
CDR3: CASSPKTGNRDTQYF
size: NA
V: TRBV5-4
D: NA
J: TRBJ2-3

DNA: TGTGCCAGCTGCCCCAGCGGGGCGAGCACCGGGGAGCTGTTTTTT
CDR3: CASCPSGASTGELFF
size: few
V: TRBV6-5
D: TRBD2
J: TRBJ2-2

DNA: TGTGCCAGCAGCTTAAGGCTGTCAGGGGGCCGCTACGAGCAGTACTTC
CDR3: CASSLRLSGGRYEQYF
size: NA
V: TRBV7-2
D: TRBD1
J: TRBJ2-7

DNA: TGCGCCAGCAGCCAAGCTTCGGCAGGGCGCGAACGGGATGGCTACACCTTC
CDR3: CASSQASAGRERDGYTF
size: NA
V: TRBV4-3
D: NA
J: TRBJ1-2

DNA: TGTGCCAGCAGCTTAGACCACCTGCGGGGCGGGGAGACCCAGTACTTC
CDR3: CASSLDHLRGGETQYF
size: NA
V: TRBV7-9
D: NA
J: TRBJ2-5

DNA: TGTGCCAGCAGCTTACTCCATGAGCAGTTCTTC
CDR3: CASSLLHEQFF
size: NA
V: TRBV7-2
D: NA
J: TRBJ2-1

DNA: TGTGCCAGCAGCTTGGGAGCTAACTATGGCTACACCTTC
CDR3: CASSLGANYGYTF
size: NA
V: TRBV5-6
D: NA
J: TRBJ1-2

DNA: TGTGCCAGCAGTCGGGGTAATGGCAATCAGCCCCAGCATTTT
CDR3: CASSRGNGNQPQHF
size: NA
V: TRBV27
D: NA
J: TRBJ1-5

DNA: TGCGCCAGCAAGGGAGCCCCGAACACTGAAGCTTTCTTT
CDR3: CASKGAPNTEAFF
size: NA
V: TRBV5-1
D: NA
J: TRBJ1-1

DNA: TGTGCCAGCAGCTTAGCCAGCGGGAGATACACAGATACGCAGTATTTT
CDR3: CASSLASGRYTDTQYF
size: NA
V: TRBV11-2
D: TRBD2
J: TRBJ2-3

DNA: TGTGCCAGTAGTCCGAACCCCGAACAGGGGCTGAACACTGAAGCTTTCTTT
CDR3: CASSPNPEQGLNTEAFF
size: NA
V: TRBV19
D: TRBD1
J: TRBJ1-1

DNA: TGTGCCAGCAGCCAAGTTTCGCAACTAACTAACTATGGCTACACCTTC
CDR3: CASSQVSQLTNYGYTF
size: NA
V: TRBV4-2
D: NA
J: TRBJ1-2

DNA: TGTGCCAGCATCAACTCGGACAGGGAGAGAGACACCATATATTTT
CDR3: CASINSDRERDTIYF
size: NA
V: TRBV11-2
D: TRBD1
J: TRBJ1-3

DNA: TGTGCCACCAGCAGGGACAGGTATAACAATGAGCAGTTCTTC
CDR3: CATSRDRYNNEQFF
size: NA
V: TRBV15
D: TRBD1
J: TRBJ2-1

DNA: TGTGCCAGCAGCTTAGTAGGACTAGCCTACGAGCAGTACTTC
CDR3: CASSLVGLAYEQYF
size: few
V: TRBV7-8
D: TRBD2
J: TRBJ2-7